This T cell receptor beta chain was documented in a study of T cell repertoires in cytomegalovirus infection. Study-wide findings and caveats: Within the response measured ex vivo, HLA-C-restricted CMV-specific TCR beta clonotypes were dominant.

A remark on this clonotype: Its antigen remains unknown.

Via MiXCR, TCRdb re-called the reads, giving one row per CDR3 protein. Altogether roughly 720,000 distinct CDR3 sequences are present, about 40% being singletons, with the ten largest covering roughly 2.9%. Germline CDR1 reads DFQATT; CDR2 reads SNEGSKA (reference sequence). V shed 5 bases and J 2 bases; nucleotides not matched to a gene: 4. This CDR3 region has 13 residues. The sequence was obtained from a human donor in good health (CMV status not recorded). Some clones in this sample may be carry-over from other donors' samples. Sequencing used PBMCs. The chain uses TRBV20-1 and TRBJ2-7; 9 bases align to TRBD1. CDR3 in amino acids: CSASGTGTYEQYF. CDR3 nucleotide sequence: TGCAGTGCTTCCGGGACAGGGACCTACGAGCAGTACTTC.